Listed below are T cell receptor beta chains from one sample, sequenced in a study of T cells in Graves' hyperthyroidism and ophthalmopathy. TCRdb re-called the multiplex PCR reads with MiXCR, one entry per CDR3 protein. The table has about half a million distinct CDR3 sequences, 15% to 20% seen once. Sequences were obtained from blood. The receptors were gathered from a woman aged 25 to 39 with Graves' ophthalmopathy. CDR3s include the opening cysteine and the closing phenylalanine or tryptophan. D genes are given only for firm matches. Clone sizes are given selectively: once, few, many, or a class where the clone is expanded.

size,D,J,V,CDR3,DNA
many,TRBD1,TRBJ2-7,TRBV27,CASRRAGQGTYEQYF,TGTGCCAGCAGGCGGGCGGGACAGGGTACGTACGAGCAGTACTTC
many,.,TRBJ2-7,TRBV7-8,CASSLFPYEQYF,TGTGCCAGCAGCCTTTTTCCCTACGAGCAGTACTTC
many,.,TRBJ1-5,TRBV28,CASRLGQINQPQHF,TGTGCCAGTCGCTTAGGACAGATCAATCAGCCCCAGCATTTT
few,.,TRBJ1-6,TRBV12-3/TRBV12-4,CASSLPTGNSPLHF,TGTGCCAGCAGTTTACCCACAGGGAATTCACCCCTCCACTTT
many,TRBD2,TRBJ2-7,TRBV20-1,CSARSAGAYEQYF,TGCAGTGCCCGCTCCGCGGGAGCCTACGAGCAGTACTTC
.,.,TRBJ2-7,TRBV4-1,CASSQEFPGLGEQYF,TGCGCCAGCAGCCAAGAGTTCCCGGGACTGGGTGAGCAGTACTTC
.,.,TRBJ2-5,TRBV9,CASSVGGATETQYF,TGTGCCAGCAGCGTAGGGGGCGCAACAGAGACCCAGTACTTC
few,.,TRBJ2-7,TRBV5-8,CASSPGRGRGTYEQYF,TGTGCCAGCAGCCCGGGACGTGGCCGGGGGACCTACGAGCAGTACTTC
.,.,TRBJ2-1,TRBV10-3,CAISEPTENEQFF,TGTGCCATCAGTGAGCCGACAGAAAATGAGCAGTTCTTC
.,TRBD2,TRBJ2-1,TRBV20-1,CSAREGLGMGEQFF,TGCAGTGCTAGAGAGGGACTAGGGATGGGTGAGCAGTTCTTC
few,.,TRBJ1-1,TRBV13,CASRPWGETEAFF,TGTGCCAGCAGACCATGGGGGGAGACTGAAGCTTTCTTT
many,TRBD2,TRBJ2-7,TRBV18,CASSPSGGAGGYEQYF,TGTGCCAGCTCACCGTCGGGGGGTGCGGGAGGCTACGAGCAGTACTTC
many,TRBD2,TRBJ2-5,TRBV20-1,CSASRPREGQETQYF,TGCAGTGCTAGCAGGCCGCGGGAGGGACAAGAGACCCAGTACTTC
many,.,TRBJ1-2,TRBV18,CASSPPINYGYTF,TGTGCCAGCTCACCACCGATTAACTATGGCTACACCTTC
.,.,TRBJ2-7,TRBV12-5,CASGLVLYRSPSYEQYF,TGTGCTAGTGGTTTGGTATTGTACAGGTCGCCATCCTACGAGCAGTACTTC
many,.,TRBJ2-7,TRBV6-2/TRBV6-3,CASTARERVYEQYF,TGTGCCAGCACCGCGCGAGAGCGGGTCTACGAGCAGTACTTC